The 8 T cell receptor beta chains given below trace back to one sample, sequenced in a study of OX40 agonist ivuxolimab in advanced cancers. Preparation of the library involved the immunoSEQ multiplex PCR assay. Imported from immuneACCESS, the table was reduced by TCRdb to in-frame sequences with V and J called. These copies leave out some clones; in studies compared against another copy, an unresolved V gene accounts for under half, and the cause of the remainder is not known. Present in this sample are more than 75,000 clones, over 75% of which were seen just once. The ten top clones hold approximately 0.38% of the sample. Here the sequenced sample was CD4+ or CD8+ T cells sorted from blood, taken in a trial of the OX40 agonist ivuxolimab. All receptors derive from an adult with an advanced solid tumor such as melanoma, head and neck, liver or kidney cancer.

As concerns this clone: At one boundary the junction diverges from the germline segment, which might be a read error. The chain joins TRBV6-1 to TRBJ2-5; 11 bases match TRBD1. CDR3 length: 15 residues. Looked up from germline, CDR1 is MNHNS and CDR2 is SASEGT. CDR3 nucleotides: TGTGCCAGCAGAGAAGGGACAGGGGGGAAAGAGACCCAGTACTTC. Its translation: CASREGTGGKETQYF.

This sequence joins TRBV28 and TRBJ2-5, with 10 bases matching TRBD2. The CDR3 is made up of 15 amino acids. Germline loops: CDR1 MDHEN, CDR2 SYDVKM. V lost 3 bases to trimming and J lost 0 bases; unmatched junction nucleotides: 1. The DNA of the CDR3 is TGTGCCAGCAGTTTGACTAGCGGGTACCAAGAGACCCAGTACTTC. Encoded protein: CASSLTSGYQETQYF.

In this sample, this clone turned up a few times. The chain carries TRBV19 and TRBJ2-7; D not certain. V lost 1 base and J 3 bases, leaving 13 bases between the germline ends. This CDR3 spans 15 amino acids. Germline CDR1 reads LNHDA; CDR2 reads SQIVND (reference sequence). The CDR3, as DNA: TGTGCCAGTAGTATAGGGACGGACCCCGGCTACGAGCAGTACTTC. This sequence encodes CASSIGTDPGYEQYF.

This chain joins TRBV4-1 and TRBJ2-7, with 9 bases fitting TRBD2. V dropped 5 bases and J dropped 1; count of bases not matched to a gene: 6. Per the germline V gene, CDR1 is MGHRA and CDR2 is YSYEKL. There are 15 residues in the CDR3. CDR3 bases: TGCGCCAGCAGCAAAGGTAGCGGGGGATCCTACGAGCAGTACTTC. Translated: CASSKGSGGSYEQYF.

This rearrangement joins TRBV15 to TRBJ2-7; unclear D gene. Deletions cut 3 bases from V and 4 bases from J, with 10 bases between. This CDR3 region has 13 residues. Germline assignment: CDR1 LNHNV and CDR2 YYDKDF (reference sequence). This CDR3 is CATSRADTYEQYF. CDR3 coding DNA: TGTGCCACCAGCAGGGCAGATACATACGAGCAGTACTTC.

The genes are TRBV7-9 and TRBJ2-7; 10 bases map to TRBD1. The CDR3 contains 15 residues. V shed 5 bases, J shed 2 bases, and the junction held 6 bases outside the gene matches. The germline CDR1 and CDR2 sequences are SEHNR and FQNEAQ (reference sequence). CDR3 coding DNA: TGTGCCAGCAGCAGCGACAGGGGGCTCCCCTACGAGCAGTACTTC. Translating it yields CASSSDRGLPYEQYF.

The chain recombines TRBV11-3 with TRBJ2-1; D is possibly TRBD2 (7 bases). CDR1 and CDR2 (germline): SGHNT, YENEEA. V lost 5 bases to trimming and J lost 8 bases, with 13 bases between them. The CDR3 contains 13 residues. Written as DNA, the CDR3 is TGTGCCAGCAGCACCGGGGGGCTCGATGAGCAGTTCTTC. Protein: CASSTGGLDEQFF.

The V gene is TRBV18, the J gene TRBJ1-2; TRBD1 is a possible D gene (6 bases). There are 15 residues in the CDR3. Trimming removed 1 base at V and 0 bases at J, with 9 bases between. From germline, CDR1 is KGHSH and CDR2 LQKENI. The CDR3: CASSPRRDTNYGYTF. CDR3 in DNA: TGTGCCAGCTCACCACGGCGGGACACTAACTATGGCTACACCTTC.